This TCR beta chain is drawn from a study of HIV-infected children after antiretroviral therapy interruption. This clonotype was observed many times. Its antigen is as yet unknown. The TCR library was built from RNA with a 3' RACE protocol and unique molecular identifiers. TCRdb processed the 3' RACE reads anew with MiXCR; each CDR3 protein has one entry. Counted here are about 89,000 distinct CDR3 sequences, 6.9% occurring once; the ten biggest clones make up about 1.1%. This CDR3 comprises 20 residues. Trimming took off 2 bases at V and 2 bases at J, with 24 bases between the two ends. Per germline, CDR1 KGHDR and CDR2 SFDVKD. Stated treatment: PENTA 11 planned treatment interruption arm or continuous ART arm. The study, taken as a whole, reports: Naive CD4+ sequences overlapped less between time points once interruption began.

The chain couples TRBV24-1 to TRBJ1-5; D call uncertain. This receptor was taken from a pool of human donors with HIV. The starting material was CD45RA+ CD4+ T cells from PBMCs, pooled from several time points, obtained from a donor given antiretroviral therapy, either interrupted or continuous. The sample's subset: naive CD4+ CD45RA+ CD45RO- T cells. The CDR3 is CATSDYRVPHVSSGNQPQHF. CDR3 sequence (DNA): TGTGCCACCAGTGATTACAGAGTTCCCCATGTCAGCAGTGGCAATCAGCCCCAGCATTTT.